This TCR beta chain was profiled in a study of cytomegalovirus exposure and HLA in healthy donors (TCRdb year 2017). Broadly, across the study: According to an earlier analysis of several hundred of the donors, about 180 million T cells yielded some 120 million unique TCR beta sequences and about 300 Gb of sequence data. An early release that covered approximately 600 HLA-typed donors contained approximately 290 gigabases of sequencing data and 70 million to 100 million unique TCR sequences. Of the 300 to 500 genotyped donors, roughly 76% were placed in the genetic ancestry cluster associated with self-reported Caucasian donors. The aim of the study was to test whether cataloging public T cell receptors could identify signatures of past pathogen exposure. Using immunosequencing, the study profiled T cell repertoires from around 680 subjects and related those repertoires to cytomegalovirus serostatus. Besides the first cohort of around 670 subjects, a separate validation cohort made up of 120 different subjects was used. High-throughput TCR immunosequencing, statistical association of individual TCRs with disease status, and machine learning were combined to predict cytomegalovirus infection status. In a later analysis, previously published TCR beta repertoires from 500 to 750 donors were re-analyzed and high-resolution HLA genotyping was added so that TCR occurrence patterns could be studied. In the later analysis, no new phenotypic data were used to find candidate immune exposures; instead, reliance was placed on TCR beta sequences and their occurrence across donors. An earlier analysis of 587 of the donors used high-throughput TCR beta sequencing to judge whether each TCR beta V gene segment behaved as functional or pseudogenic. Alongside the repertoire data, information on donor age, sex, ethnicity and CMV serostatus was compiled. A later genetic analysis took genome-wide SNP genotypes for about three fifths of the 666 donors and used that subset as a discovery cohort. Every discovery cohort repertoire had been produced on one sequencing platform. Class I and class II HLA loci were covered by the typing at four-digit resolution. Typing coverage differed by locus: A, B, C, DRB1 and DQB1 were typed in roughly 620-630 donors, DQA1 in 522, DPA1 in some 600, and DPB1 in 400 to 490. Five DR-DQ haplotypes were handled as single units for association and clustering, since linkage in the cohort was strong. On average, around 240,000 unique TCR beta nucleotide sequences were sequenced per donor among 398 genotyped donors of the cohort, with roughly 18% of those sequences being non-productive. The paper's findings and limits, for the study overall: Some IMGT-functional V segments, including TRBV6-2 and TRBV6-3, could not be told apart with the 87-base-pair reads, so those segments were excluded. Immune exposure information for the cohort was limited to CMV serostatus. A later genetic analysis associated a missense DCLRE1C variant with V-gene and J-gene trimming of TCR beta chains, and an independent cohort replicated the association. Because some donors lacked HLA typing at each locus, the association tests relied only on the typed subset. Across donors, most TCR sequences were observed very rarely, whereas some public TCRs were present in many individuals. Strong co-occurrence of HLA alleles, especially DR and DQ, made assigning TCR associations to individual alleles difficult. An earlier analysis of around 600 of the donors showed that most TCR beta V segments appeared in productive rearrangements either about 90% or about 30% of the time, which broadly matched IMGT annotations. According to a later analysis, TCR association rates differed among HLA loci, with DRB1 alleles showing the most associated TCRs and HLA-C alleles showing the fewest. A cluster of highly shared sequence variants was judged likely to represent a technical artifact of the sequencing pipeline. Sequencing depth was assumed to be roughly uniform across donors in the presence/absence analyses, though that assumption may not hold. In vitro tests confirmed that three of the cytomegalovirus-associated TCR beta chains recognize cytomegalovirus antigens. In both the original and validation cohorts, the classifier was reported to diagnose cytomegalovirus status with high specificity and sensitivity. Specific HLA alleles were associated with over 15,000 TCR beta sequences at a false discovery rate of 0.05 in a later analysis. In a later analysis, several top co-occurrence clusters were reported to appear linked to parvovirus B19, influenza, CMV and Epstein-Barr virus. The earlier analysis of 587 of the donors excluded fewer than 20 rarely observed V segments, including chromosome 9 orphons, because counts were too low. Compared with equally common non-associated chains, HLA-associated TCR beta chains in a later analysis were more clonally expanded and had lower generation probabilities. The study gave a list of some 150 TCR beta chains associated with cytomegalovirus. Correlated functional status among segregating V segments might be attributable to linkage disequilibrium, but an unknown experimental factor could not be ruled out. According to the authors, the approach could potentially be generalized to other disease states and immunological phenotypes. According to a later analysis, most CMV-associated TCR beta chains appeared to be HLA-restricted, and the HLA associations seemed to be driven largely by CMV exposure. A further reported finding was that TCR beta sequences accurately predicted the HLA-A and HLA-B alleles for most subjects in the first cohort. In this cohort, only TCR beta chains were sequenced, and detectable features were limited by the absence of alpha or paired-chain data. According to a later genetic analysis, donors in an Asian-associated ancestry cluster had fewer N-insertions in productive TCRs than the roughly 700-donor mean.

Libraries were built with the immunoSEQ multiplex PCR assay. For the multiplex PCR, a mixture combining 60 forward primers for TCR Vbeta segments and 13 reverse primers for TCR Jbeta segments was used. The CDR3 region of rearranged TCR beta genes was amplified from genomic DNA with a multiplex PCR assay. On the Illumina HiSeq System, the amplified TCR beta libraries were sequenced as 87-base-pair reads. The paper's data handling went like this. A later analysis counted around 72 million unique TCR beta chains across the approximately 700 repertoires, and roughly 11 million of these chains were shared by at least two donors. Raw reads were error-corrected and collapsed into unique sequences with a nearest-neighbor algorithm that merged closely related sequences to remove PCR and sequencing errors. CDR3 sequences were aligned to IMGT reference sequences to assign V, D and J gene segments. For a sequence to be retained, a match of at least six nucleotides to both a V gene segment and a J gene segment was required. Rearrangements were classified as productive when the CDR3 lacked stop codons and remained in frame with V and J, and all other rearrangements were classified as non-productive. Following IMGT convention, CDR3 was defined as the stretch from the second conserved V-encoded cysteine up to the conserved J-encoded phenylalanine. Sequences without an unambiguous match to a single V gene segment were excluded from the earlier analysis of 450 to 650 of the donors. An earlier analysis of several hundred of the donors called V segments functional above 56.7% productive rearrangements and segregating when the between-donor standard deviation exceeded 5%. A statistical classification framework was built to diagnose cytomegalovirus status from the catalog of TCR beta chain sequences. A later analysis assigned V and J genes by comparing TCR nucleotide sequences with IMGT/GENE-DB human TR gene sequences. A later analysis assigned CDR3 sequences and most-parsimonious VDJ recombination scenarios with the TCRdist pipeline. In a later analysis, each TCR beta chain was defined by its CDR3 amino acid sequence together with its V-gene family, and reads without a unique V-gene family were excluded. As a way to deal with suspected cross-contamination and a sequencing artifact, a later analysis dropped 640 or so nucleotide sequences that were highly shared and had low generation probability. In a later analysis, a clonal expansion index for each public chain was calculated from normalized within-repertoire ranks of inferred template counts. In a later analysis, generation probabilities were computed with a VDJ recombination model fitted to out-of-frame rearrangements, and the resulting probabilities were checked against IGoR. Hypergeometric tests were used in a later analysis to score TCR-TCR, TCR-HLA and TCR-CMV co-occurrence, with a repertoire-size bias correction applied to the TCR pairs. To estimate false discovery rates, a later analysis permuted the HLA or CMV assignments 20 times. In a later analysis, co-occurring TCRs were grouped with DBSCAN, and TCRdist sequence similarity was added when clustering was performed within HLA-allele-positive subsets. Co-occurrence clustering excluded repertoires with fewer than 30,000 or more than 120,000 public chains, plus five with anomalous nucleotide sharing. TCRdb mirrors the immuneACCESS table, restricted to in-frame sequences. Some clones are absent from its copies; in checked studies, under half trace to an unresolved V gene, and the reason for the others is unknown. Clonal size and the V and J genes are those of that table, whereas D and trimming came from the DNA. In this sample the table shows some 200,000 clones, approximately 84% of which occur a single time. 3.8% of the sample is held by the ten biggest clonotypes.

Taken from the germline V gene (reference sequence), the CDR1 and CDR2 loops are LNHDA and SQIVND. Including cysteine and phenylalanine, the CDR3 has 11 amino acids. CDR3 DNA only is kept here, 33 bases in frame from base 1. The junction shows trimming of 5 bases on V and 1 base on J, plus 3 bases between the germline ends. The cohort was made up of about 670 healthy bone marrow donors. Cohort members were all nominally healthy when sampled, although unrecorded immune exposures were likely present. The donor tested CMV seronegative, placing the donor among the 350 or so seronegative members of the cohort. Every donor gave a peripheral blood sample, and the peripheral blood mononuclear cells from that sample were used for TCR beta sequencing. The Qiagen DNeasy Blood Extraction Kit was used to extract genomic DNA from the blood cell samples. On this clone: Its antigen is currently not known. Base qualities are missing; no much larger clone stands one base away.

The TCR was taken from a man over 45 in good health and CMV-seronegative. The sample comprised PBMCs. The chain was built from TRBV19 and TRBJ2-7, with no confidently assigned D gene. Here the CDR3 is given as CASSESYEQYF. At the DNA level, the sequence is TGTGCCAGTAGTGAGTCCTACGAGCAGTACTTC.